This note documents a single T cell receptor (beta chain) sequence. Many counts were recorded for this clonotype. The clone's antigen remains unknown. No per-base quality is available; no much larger clone lies one base away. The germline V gene specifies SGHTA as CDR1 and FQGNSA as CDR2. After removal of 2 bases from V and 3 bases from J, the junction retains 1 base not matched to a gene. The CDR3 contains 14 residues, cysteine and phenylalanine counted. Of the read, only the CDR3 DNA is kept; its 42 bases are in frame from base 1. What the treatment or condition label conveys for this sample: live attenuated yellow fever vaccine strain. PBMCs were isolated from peripheral blood using a standard Ficoll-Paque protocol. Dynabeads CD4 and CD8 positive selection kits were used to isolate the CD4 and CD8 T-cell fractions. RNA was extracted with TriZol from bulk PBMCs, CD4 and CD8 fractions, and dextramer-positive and dextramer-negative fractions.

This sample was taken from a study of T cells after yellow fever vaccination (dated by TCRdb to 2018 to 2020). In the study overall: The SMART-Seq v4 Ultra Low Input RNA kit was used to prepare libraries from fractions with low cell numbers. To follow T-cell clones before and after both primary and booster YFV17D yellow fever vaccination, bulk TCR alpha and beta repertoires underwent longitudinal sequencing. The cohort comprised two healthy male donors, one aged 18 to 29 and one aged 30 to 40 years. Blood samples were taken at several timepoints before and after primary and secondary immunization, and bulk PBMC replicates and cell subsets were isolated. The research as a whole found: Computational filtering was needed because FACS-sorted repertoires could contain abundant contaminating clonotypes from the bulk population. The secondary T-cell response was found to be weaker but faster than the primary response, with a peak reached on day 5 rather than on day 15. A small fraction of clonotypes appeared in both the CD4 and CD8 compartments, likely as a result of convergent recombination. Most clones expanded after primary vaccination (about 96% of CD4 and roughly 91% of CD8) were re-detected after the booster, suggesting that broad memory maintenance occurred. Because only a couple of donors were included in the study, the extent to which the findings can be generalized is limited.

TCR cDNA was synthesized by 5'RACE template switching, which introduced a universal primer site and unique molecular identifiers. Priming of cDNA synthesis was performed from both the TCR alpha and TCR beta constant segments. Libraries were amplified in two PCR steps, with sample barcodes and sequencing adapters added in the second step. Sequencing of libraries was done on Illumina HiSeq 2500 (2x100 bp) or NovaSeq (2x150 bp). In the paper's pipeline: Demultiplexing of reads and collapsing into UMI consensus sequences were performed with MIGEC, and V(D)J alignment was carried out with MiXCR. Clonotypes responding to the vaccine were identified with edgeR on replicate PBMC samples, with the criteria of FDR below 0.01 and a log2 fold change above 5 up to day 15. Each bulk clonotype was labeled CD4 or CD8 based on which sequenced repertoire, CD4 or CD8, contained the clonotype at higher abundance. Starting from the raw public reads, TCRdb applied fastp trimming at Q25, assembled clones with MiXCR and retained in-frame beta chains. Records with the same CDR3 protein are collapsed into one entry carrying the most frequent genes and DNA. What appears here as the V and J calls and clone size reflects TCRdb's work, not the paper's. This sample lists some 110,000 distinct CDR3 sequences; 8.4% were detected once. About 25% of the sample belongs to the ten largest clones.

This chain is built from TRBV7-2 and TRBJ2-5, with 9 central nucleotides matching TRBD1. Sequencing was performed on CD8+ T cells sorted from PBMCs, taken 45 days after the yellow fever booster vaccination. The origin of this receptor is a man aged 30 to 45 who received the YFV17D yellow fever vaccine. The CDR3 protein sequence reads: CASSLWDREETQYF. The sequence in DNA is TGTGCCAGCAGCTTATGGGACAGGGAAGAGACCCAGTACTTC.